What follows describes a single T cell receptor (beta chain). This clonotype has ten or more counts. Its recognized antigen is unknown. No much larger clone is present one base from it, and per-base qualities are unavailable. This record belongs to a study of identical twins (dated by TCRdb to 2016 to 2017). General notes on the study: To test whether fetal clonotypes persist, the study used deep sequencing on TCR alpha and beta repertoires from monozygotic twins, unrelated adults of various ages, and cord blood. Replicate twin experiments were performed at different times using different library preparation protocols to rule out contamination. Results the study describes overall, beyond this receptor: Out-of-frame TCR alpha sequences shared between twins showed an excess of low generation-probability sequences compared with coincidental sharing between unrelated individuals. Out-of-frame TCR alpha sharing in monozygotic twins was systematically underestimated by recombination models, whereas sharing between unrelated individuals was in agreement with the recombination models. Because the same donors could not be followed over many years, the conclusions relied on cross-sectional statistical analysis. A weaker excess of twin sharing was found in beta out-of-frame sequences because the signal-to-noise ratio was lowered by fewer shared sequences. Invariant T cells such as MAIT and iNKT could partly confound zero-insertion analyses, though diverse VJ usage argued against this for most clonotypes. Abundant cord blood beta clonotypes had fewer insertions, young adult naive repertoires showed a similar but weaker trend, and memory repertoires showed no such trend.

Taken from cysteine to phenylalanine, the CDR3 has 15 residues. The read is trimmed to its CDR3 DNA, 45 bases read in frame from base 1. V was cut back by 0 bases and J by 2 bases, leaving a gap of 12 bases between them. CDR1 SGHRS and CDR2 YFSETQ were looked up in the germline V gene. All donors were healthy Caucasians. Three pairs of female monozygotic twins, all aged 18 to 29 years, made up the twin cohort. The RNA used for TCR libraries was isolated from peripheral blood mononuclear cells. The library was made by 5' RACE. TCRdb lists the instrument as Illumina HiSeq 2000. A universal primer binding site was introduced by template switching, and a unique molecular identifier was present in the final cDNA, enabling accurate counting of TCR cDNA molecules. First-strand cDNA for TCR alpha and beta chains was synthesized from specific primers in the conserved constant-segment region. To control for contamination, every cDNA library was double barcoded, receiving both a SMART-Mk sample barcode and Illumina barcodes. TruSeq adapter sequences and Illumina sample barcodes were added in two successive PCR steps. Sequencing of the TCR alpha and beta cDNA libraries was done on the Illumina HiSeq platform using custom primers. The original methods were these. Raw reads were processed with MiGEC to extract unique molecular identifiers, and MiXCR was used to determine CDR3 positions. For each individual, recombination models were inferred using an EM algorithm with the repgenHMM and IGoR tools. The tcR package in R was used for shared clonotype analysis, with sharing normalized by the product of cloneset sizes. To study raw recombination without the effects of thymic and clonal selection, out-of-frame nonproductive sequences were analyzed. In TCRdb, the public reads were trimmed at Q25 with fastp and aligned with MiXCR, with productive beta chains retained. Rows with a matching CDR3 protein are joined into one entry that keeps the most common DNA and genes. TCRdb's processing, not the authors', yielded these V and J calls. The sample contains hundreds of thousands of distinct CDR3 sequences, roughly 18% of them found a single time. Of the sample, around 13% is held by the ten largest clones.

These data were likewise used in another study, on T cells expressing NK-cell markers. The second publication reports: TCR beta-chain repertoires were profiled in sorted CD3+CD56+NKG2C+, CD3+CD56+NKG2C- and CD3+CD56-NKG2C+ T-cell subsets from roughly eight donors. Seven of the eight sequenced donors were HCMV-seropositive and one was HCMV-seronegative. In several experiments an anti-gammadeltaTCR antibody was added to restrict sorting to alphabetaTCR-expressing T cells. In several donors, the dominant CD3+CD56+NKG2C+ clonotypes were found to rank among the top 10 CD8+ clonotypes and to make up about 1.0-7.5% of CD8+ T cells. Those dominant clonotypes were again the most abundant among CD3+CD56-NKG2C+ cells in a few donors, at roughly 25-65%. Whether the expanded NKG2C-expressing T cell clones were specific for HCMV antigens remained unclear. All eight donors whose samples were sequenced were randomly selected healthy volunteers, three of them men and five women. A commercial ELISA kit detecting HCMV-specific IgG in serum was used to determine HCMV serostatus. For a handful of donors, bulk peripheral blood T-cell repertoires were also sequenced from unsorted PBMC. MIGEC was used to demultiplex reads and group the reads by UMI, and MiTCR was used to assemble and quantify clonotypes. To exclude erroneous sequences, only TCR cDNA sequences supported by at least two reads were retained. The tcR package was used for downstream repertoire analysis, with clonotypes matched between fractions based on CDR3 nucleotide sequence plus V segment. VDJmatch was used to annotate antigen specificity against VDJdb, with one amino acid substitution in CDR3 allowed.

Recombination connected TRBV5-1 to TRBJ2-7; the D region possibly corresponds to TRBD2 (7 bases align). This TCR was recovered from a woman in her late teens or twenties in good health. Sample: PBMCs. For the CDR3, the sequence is CASSLVSGGPYEQYF. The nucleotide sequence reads TGCGCCAGCAGCTTGGTTTCGGGGGGCCCCTACGAGCAGTACTTC.